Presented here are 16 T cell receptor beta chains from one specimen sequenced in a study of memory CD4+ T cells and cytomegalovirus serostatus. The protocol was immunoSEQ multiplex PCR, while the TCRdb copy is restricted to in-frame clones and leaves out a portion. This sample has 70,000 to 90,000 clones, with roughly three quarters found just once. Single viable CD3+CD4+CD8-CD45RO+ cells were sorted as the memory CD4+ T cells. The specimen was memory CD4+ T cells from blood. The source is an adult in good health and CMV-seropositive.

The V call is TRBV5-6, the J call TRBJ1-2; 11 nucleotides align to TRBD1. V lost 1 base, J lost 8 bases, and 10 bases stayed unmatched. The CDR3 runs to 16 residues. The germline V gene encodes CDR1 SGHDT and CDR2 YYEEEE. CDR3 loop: CASSLYGQGAFLGYTF. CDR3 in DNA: TGTGCCAGCAGCTTGTACGGACAGGGGGCTTTTTTGGGCTACACCTTC. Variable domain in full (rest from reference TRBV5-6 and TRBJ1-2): DAGVTQSPTHLIKTRGQQVTLRCSPKSGHDTVSWYQQALGQGPQFIFQYYEEEERQRGNFPDRFSGHQFPNYSSELNVNALLLGDSALYLCASSLYGQGAFLGYTFGSGTRLTVV.

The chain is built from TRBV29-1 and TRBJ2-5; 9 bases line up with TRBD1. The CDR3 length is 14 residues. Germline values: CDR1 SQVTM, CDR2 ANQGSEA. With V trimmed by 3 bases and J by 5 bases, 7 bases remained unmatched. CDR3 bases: TGCAGCGTTGATACAGGGGGCTTAGGCGAGACCCAGTACTTC. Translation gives CSVDTGGLGETQYF.

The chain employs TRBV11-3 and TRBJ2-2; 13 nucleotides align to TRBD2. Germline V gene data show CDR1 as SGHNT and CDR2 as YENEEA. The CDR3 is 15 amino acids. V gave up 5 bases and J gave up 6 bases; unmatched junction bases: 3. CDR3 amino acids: CASSLGTSGAGELFF. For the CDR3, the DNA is TGTGCCAGCAGCCTAGGGACTAGCGGGGCCGGGGAGCTGTTTTTT.

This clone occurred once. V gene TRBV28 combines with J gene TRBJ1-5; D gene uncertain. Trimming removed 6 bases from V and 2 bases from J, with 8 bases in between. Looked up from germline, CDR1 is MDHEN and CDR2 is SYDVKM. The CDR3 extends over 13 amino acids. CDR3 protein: CASSRYGNQPQHF. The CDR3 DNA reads TGTGCCAGCAGCAGGTACGGCAATCAGCCCCAGCATTTT. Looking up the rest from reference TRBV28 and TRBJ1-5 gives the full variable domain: DVKVTQSSRYLVKRTGEKVFLECVQDMDHENMFWYRQDPGLGLRLIYFSYDVKMKEKGDIPEGYSVSREKKERFSLILESASTNQTSMYLCASSRYGNQPQHFGDGTRLSIL.

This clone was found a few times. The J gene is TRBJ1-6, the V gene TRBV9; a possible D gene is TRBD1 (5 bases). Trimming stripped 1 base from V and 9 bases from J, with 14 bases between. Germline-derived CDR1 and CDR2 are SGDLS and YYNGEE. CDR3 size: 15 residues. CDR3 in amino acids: CASSVSREGVSPLHF. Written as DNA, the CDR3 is TGTGCCAGCAGCGTATCCAGGGAGGGAGTTTCACCCCTCCACTTT.

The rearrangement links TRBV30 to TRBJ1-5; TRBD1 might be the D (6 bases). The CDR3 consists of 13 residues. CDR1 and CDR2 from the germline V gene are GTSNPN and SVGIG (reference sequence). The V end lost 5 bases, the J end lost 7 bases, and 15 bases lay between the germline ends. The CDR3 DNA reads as TGTGCCTGGTCGGGGGCGAAGGAGCAGCCCCAGCATTTT. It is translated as CAWSGAKEQPQHF.

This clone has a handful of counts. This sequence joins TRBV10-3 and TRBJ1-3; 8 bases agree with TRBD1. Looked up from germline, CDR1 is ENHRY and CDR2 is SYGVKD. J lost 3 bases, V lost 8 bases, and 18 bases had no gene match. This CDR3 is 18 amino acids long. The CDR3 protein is CAISSGTGPSRYGNTIYF. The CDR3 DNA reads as TGTGCCATCTCCTCCGGGACAGGTCCATCTAGGTATGGAAACACCATATATTTT.

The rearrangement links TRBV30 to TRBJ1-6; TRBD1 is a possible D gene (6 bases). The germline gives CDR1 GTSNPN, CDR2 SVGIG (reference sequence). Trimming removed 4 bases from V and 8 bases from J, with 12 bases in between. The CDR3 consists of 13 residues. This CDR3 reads CAWTGRGHSPLHF. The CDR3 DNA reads TGTGCCTGGACTGGCAGGGGTCATTCACCCCTCCACTTT.

DNA for the CDR3: TGTGCCAGCAGCTTAGTGGGGTACGAGCAGTACGTC. It is translated as CASSLVGYEQYV. The chain uses TRBV7-9 and TRBJ2-7; D is ambiguous. Germline-derived CDR1 and CDR2 are SEHNR and FQNEAQ (reference sequence). The CDR3 is made up of 12 amino acids. The V end was cut by 1 base, the J end by 4 bases, with 5 bases between.

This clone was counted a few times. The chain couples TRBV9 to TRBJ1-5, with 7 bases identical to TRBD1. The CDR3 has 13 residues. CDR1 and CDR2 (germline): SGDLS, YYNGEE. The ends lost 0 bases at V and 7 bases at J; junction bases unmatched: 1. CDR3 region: CASSVGDRQPQHF. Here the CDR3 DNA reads TGTGCCAGCAGCGTAGGGGACAGACAGCCCCAGCATTTT.

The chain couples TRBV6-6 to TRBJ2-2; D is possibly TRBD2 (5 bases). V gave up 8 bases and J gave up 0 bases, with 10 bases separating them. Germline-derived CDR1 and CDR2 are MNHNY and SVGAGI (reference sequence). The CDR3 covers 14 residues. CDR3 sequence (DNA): TGTGCCAGCCAGAGGGATACGAACACCGGGGAGCTGTTTTTT. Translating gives CASQRDTNTGELFF.

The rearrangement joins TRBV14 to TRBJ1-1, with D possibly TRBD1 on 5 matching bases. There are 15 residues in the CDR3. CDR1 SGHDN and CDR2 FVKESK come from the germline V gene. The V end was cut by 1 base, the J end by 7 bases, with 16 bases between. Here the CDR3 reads CASSQVPLGPGEAFF. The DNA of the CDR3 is TGTGCCAGCAGCCAAGTCCCCCTGGGGCCAGGTGAAGCTTTCTTT. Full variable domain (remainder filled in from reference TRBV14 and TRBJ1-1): EAGVTQFPSHSVIEKGQTVTLRCDPISGHDNLYWYRRVMGKEIKFLLHFVKESKQDESGMPNNRFLAERTGGTYSTLKVQPAELEDSGVYFCASSQVPLGPGEAFFGQGTRLTVV.

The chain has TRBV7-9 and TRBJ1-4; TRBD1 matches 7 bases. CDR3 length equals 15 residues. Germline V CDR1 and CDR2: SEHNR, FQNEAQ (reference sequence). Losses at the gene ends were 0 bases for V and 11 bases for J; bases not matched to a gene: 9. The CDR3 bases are TGTGCCAGCAGCTTAGCGGGAGGGACAGCGAGGAAACTGTTTTTT. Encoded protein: CASSLAGGTARKLFF.

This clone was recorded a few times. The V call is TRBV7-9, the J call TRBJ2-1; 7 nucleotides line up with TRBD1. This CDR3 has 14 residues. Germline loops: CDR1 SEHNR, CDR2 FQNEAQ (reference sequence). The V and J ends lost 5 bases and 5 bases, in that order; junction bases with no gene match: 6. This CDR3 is CASSRDRAHNEQFF. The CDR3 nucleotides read TGTGCCAGCAGCCGAGACAGGGCCCACAATGAGCAGTTCTTC.

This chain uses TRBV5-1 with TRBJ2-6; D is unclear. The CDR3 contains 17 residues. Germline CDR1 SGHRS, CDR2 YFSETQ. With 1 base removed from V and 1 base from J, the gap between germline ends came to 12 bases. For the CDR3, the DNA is TGCGCCAGCAGCTTGTCCACGACCCAGTCTGGGGCCAACGTCCTGACTTTC. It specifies CASSLSTTQSGANVLTF.

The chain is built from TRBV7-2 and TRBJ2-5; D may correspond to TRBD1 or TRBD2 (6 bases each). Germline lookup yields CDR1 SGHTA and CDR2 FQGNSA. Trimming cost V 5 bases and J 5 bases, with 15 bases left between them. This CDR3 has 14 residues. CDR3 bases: TGTGCCAGCAGCCCCGATGGGGGGCACGAGACCCAGTACTTC. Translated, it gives CASSPDGGHETQYF.